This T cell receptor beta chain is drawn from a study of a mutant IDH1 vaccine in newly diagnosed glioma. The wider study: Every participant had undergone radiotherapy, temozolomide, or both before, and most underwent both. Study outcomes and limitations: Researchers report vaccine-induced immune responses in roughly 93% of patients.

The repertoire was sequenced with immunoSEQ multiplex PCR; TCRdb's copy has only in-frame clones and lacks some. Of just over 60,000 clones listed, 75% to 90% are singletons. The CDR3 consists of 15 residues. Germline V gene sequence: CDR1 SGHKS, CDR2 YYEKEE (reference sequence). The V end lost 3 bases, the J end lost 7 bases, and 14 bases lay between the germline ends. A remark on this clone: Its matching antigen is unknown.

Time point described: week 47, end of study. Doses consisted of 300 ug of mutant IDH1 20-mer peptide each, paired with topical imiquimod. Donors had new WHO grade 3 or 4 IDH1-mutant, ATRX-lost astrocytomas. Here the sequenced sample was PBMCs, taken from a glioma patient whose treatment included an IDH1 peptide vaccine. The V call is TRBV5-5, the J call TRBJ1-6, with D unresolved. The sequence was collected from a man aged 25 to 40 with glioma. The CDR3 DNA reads TGTGCCAGCAGCTACCGGTTAGGAACCAATTCACCCCTCCACTTT. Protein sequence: CASSYRLGTNSPLHF.